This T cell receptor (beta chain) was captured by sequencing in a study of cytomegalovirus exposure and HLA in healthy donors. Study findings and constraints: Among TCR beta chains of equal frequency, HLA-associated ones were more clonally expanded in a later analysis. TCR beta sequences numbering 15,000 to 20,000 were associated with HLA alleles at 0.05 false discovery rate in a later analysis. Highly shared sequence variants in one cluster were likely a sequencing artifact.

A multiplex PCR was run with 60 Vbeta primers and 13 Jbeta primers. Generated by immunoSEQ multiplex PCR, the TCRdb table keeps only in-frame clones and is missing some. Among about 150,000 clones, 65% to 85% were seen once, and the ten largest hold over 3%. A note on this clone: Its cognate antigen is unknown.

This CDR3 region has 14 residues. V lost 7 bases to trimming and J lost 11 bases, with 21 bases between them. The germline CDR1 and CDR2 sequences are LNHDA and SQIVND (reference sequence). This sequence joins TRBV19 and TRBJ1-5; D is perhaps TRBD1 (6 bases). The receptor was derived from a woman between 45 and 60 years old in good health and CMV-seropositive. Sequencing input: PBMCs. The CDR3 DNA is TGTGCCAGTACTCCCCCAGGGGACCGGTTAACCCAGCATTTT. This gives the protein CASTPPGDRLTQHF.